What follows describes a single T cell receptor beta chain. Assay: immunoSEQ multiplex PCR; the TCRdb copy retains only in-frame clones and omits some. This table has some 340,000 clones, 90% appearing once. Germline values: CDR1 SGHDT, CDR2 YYEEEE. This CDR3 is built from 16 residues. V lost 3 bases, J lost 0 bases, and 12 bases lay in between. This specimen belongs to a study of blood T cell repertoires in COVID-19. Assignment of participants to cohorts was predicated upon participant-reported clinical history. The sequenced material came from PBMCs or T cells enriched from blood (not recorded which). This sequence originates from a woman in her 30s who had been exposed to COVID-19. The V call is TRBV5-6, the J call TRBJ1-4, with D uncertain. CDR3 in amino acids: CASSSMAVTTNEKLFF. The CDR3 nucleotides read TGTGCCAGCAGCTCGATGGCGGTAACAACTAATGAAAAACTGTTTTTT.